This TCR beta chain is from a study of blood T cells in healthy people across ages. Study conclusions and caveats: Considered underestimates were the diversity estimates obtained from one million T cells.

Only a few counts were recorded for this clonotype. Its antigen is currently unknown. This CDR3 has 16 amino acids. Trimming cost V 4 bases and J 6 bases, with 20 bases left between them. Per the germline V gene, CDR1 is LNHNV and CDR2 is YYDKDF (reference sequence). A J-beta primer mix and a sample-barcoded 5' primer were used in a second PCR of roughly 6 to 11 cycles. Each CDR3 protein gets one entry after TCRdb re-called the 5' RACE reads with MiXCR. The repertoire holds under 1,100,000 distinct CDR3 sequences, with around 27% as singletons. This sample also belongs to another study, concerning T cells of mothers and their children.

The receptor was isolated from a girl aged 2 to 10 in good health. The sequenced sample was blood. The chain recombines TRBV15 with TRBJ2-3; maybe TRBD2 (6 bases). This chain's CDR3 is CATSISGTPRGDTQYF. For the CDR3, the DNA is TGTGCCACCAGCATTTCCGGGACTCCCCGAGGGGATACGCAGTATTTT.